The T cell receptor (beta chain) described here comes from a study of identical twins. This CDR3 comprises 14 residues. The V gene's germline CDR1 is MNHEY and CDR2 SMNVEV (reference sequence). Trimming left V 9 bases short and J 6 bases short, with 21 bases between. TCRdb reprocessed the 5' RACE reads with MiXCR, giving one entry per CDR3 protein. Among 600,000 to 700,000 distinct CDR3 sequences, approximately 21% were seen once, and the ten largest hold around 4.4%. A further study also used this sample, focusing on T cells expressing NK-cell markers.

The chain recombines TRBV27 with TRBJ2-7; perhaps TRBD2 as D (6 bases). Sequenced: PBMCs. The clonotype originates from a woman younger than 30 in good health. The CDR3 region has the DNA TGTGCCAGTATACAATCTAGCGCCAATGGCGAGCAGTACTTC. Translating it yields CASIQSSANGEQYF.